Listed below are T cell receptor beta chains from one sample, sequenced in a study of cytomegalovirus exposure and HLA in healthy donors. TCRdb's copy holds only in-frame clones and misses some; the assay was immunoSEQ multiplex PCR. Of hundreds of thousands of clones detected, roughly 80% appear once; the ten largest clones hold 2.9%. Sequenced input: PBMCs. These receptors all come from a man aged 25 to 45 in good health and CMV-seronegative. Each CDR3 is given without its conserved first and last residue. Fields, in order: J gene, V gene, CDR3 protein.

>TRBJ2-7|TRBV2
ASIVRDKDSYEQY
>TRBJ2-1|TRBV6-5
ASSRAGWNEQF
>TRBJ2-2|TRBV9
ASSVKQVAGRNTGELF
>TRBJ1-2|TRBV5-4
ASSLGQGSNYGYT
>TRBJ2-3|TRBV5-4
ASSLGLNTDTQY
>TRBJ2-7|TRBV5-1
ASTDRGGDEQY
>TRBJ2-1|TRBV27
ASSLSGLAGDNEQF
>TRBJ1-1|TRBV19
ASSSQTGMNTEAF
>TRBJ2-2|TRBV11-3
ASSLDGQGANTGELF
>TRBJ2-3|TRBV27
ASSPGTSGARRDTQY
>TRBJ2-5|TRBV13
ASSSLAGGPEETQY
>TRBJ2-1|TRBV4-1
ASSQVSPRGGAYNEQF
>TRBJ2-5|TRBV16
ASSQWAAIPETQY
>TRBJ2-7|TRBV27
ASSLSRTVPFYEQY
>TRBJ1-2|TRBV5-1
ASSLTRQGGGYT
>TRBJ2-5|TRBV28
ASLPGERETQY
>TRBJ1-2|TRBV4-1
ASSQPQGRDYGYT
>TRBJ2-7|TRBV27
ASSFWPDAYEQY
>TRBJ1-1|TRBV6-5
ASSYRSTGSVTEAF
>TRBJ2-7|TRBV4-3
ASSQDRESPYEQY
>TRBJ2-7|TRBV6-5
ASARDRTYEQY
>TRBJ2-7|TRBV13
ASSLQGGPFEQY
>TRBJ2-5|TRBV4-1
ASSQGPEGAGETQY
>TRBJ1-3|TRBV5-1
ASSLETTGAGNTIY
>TRBJ1-2|TRBV29-1
SVEGRVYGYT
>TRBJ1-2|TRBV7-9
ASSSTDRGAYAGYT
>TRBJ1-4|TRBV7-9
SSSLPGDEKLF
>-|TRBV2
ATRPSNRHEQY
>TRBJ2-1|TRBV6-5
ASSRETSGFNEQF
>TRBJ2-7|TRBV5-1
ASSLSGGGDFEQY
>TRBJ2-7|TRBV5-6
ASSLAYSYEQY
>TRBJ2-2|TRBV11-2
ASSLGGLGNTGELF
>TRBJ1-1|TRBV7-9
ASSLGRAF
>TRBJ2-1|TRBV5-1
ASSFELAGRASSYNEQF
>TRBJ1-2|TRBV15
ATSRTIFQGADGYT
>TRBJ2-7|TRBV5-5
ASSFTDTYEQY
>TRBJ2-7|TRBV19
ASTPFVADYEQY
>TRBJ2-3|TRBV4-1
ASSQVERGGMEDTQY
>TRBJ2-3|TRBV7-8
ASSPRTSGISTDTQY
>TRBJ1-1|TRBV5-6
ASSLAAGSSLEAF
>TRBJ2-3|TRBV7-2
ASSNRGSTDTQY
>TRBJ2-7|TRBV7-9
SSSLGRLSYEQY
>TRBJ2-1|TRBV28
ASRKFGLAGVQNEQF
>TRBJ2-5|TRBV28
ASRRGAVETQY
>TRBJ2-7|TRBV28
ASSPFGQLYEQY
>TRBJ2-5|TRBV28
ASTPDRQETQY
>TRBJ2-5|TRBV7-7
ASSFTLKETQY
>TRBJ2-7|TRBV6-5
ASSQPQAGGYEQY
>TRBJ1-2|TRBV10-3
AITSDRVNGYT
>TRBJ2-2|TRBV5-1
ASSLAGTGFGGELF
>TRBJ2-7|TRBV28
ASSPTRQGLEYEQY
>TRBJ2-1|TRBV30
AWSGPRQGKSYNEQF
>TRBJ2-7|TRBV27
ASSRSTAPNPYEQY
>TRBJ2-3|TRBV15
ATSRGALGLAGETAPTDTQY
>TRBJ2-1|TRBV6-5
ASSYERGRHEQF
>TRBJ2-3|TRBV2
ASSEAGTSTDTQY
>TRBJ2-1|TRBV7-2
ASSRDSGGPYNEQF